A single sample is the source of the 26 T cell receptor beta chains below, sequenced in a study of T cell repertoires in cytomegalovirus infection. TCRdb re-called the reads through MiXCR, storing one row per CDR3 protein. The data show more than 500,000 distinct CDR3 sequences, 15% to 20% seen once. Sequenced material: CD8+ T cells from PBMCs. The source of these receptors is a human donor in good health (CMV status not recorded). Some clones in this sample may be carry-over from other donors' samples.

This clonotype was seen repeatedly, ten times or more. The chain's CDR3 is CASAPWAAGIYGYTF. In DNA form, the CDR3 reads TGTGCTAGTGCCCCATGGGCAGCCGGAATCTATGGCTACACCTTC. The chain is built from TRBV12-5 and TRBJ1-2; D gene uncertain. Germline loops: CDR1 LGHNT, CDR2 FRNRAP. The CDR3 totals 15 residues. V shed 7 bases and J shed 4 bases, with 19 bases lying between them.

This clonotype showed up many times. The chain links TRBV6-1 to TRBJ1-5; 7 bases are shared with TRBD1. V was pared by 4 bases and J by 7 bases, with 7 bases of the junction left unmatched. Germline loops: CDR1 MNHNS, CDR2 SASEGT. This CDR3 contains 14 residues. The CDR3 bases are TGTGCCAGCAGTGTCGACAGGGCAGGGCAGCCCCAGCATTTT. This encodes CASSVDRAGQPQHF.

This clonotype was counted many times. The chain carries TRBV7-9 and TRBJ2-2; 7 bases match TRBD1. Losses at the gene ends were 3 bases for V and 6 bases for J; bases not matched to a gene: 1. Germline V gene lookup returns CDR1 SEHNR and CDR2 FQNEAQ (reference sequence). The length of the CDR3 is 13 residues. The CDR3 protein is CASSFQGAGELFF. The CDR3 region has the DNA TGTGCCAGCAGCTTCCAGGGGGCCGGGGAGCTGTTTTTT.

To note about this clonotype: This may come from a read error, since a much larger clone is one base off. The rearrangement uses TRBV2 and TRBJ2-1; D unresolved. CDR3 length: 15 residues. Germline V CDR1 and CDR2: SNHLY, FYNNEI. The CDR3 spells CAGSTPGHTPNEQFF. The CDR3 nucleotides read TGTGCCGGCAGTACGCCGGGCCACACCCCCAATGAGCAGTTCTTC.

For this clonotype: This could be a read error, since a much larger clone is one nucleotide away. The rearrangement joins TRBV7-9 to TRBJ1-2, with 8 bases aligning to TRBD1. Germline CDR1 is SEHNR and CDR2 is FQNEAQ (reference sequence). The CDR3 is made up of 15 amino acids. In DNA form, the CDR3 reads TGTGCCAGCAGCTTAGGGACAGGGCCTAACTATGTCTACACCTTC. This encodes CASSLGTGPNYVYTF.

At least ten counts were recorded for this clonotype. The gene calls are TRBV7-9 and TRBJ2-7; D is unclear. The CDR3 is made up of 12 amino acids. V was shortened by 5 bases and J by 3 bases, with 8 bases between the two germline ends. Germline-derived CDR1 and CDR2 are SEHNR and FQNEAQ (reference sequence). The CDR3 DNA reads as TGTGCCAGCAGCCCTACAGACTACGAGCAGTACTTC. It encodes CASSPTDYEQYF.

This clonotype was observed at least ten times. The CDR3 here is CAIRGGEGETQYF. The CDR3 coding sequence is TGTGCCATTCGCGGTGGCGAGGGAGAGACCCAGTACTTC. The chain recombines TRBV10-3 with TRBJ2-5, with a tentative D call TRBD2 (5 bases). CDR1 and CDR2 from the germline V gene are ENHRY and SYGVKD. The CDR3 totals 13 residues. V lost 9 bases to trimming and J lost 4 bases, with 15 bases between them.

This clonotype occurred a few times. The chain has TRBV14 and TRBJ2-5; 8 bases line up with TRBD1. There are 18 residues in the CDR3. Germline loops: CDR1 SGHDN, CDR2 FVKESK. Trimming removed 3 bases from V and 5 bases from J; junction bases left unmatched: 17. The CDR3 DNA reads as TGTGCCAGCAGCCACACCCTTGGTCGGCAGGGGGCCGGGGAGACCCAGTACTTC. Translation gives CASSHTLGRQGAGETQYF. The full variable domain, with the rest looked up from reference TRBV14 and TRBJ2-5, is EAGVTQFPSHSVIEKGQTVTLRCDPISGHDNLYWYRRVMGKEIKFLLHFVKESKQDESGMPNNRFLAERTGGTYSTLKVQPAELEDSGVYFCASSHTLGRQGAGETQYFGPGTRLLVL.

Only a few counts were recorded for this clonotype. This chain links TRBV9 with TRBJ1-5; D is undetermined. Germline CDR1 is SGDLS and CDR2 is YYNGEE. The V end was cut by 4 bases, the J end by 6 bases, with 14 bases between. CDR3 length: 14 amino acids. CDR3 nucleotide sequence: TGTGCCAGCAGCCCTCAGGCAGGTCCTCAGCCCCAGCATTTT. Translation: CASSPQAGPQPQHF.

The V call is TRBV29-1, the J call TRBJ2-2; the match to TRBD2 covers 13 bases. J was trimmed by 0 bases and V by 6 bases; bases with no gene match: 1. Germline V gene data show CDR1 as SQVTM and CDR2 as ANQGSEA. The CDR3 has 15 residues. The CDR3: CSVGLAGTNTGELFF. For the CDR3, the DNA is TGCAGCGTGGGACTAGCGGGAACGAACACCGGGGAGCTGTTTTTT.

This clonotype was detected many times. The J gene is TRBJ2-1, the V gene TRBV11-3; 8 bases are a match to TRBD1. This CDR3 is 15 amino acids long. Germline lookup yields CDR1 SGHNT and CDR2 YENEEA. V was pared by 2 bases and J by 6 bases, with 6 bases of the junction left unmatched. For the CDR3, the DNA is TGTGCCAGCAGCTTAAGATGGACAGGGATCAATGAGCAGTTCTTC. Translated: CASSLRWTGINEQFF. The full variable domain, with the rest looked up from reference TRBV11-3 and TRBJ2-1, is EAGVVQSPRYKIIEKKQPVAFWCNPISGHNTLYWYLQNLGQGPELLIRYENEEAVDDSQLPKDRFSAERLKGVDSTLKIQPAELGDSAVYLCASSLRWTGINEQFFGPGTRLTVL.

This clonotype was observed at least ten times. DNA for the CDR3: TGTGCCAGCAGCTACGGACTAGCCGTTTACAATGAGCAGTTCTTC. Protein sequence: CASSYGLAVYNEQFF. V gene TRBV7-2 combines with J gene TRBJ2-1; 8 nucleotides match TRBD2. Germline values: CDR1 SGHTA, CDR2 FQGNSA. V shed 4 bases, J shed 4 bases, and the junction held 6 bases outside the gene matches. CDR3 length equals 15 residues.

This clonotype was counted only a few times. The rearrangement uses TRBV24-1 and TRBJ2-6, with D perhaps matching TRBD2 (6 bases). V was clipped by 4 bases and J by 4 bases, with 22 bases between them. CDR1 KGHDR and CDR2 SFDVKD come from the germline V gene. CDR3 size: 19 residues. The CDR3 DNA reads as TGTGCCACCAGTGACCTCACTAGCCCGGTAGGAACCGGGGCCAACGTCCTGACTTTC. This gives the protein CATSDLTSPVGTGANVLTF.

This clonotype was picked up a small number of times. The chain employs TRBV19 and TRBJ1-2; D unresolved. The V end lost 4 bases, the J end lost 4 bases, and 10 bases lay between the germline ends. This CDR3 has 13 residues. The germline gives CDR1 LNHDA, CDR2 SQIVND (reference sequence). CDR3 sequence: CASSKSTGYGYTF. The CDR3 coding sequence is TGTGCCAGTAGTAAATCAACTGGCTATGGCTACACCTTC.

The CDR3 protein is CASSQDRSAGETQYF. The CDR3 region has the DNA TGTGCCAGCAGCCAAGATCGCAGTGCCGGCGAGACCCAGTACTTC. J is TRBJ2-5 and V is TRBV4-2; D ambiguous. Looked up from germline, CDR1 is LGHNA and CDR2 is YNFKEQ. V lost 0 bases to trimming and J lost 5 bases, with 13 bases between them. CDR3 size: 15 residues.

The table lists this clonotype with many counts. For the CDR3, the DNA is TGTGCCAGCAGCCCTCGGACTAGCGGGGCAGATACGCAGTATTTT. Its protein is CASSPRTSGADTQYF. The chain employs TRBV7-6 and TRBJ2-3; 12 bases align to TRBD2. This CDR3 has 15 residues. V lost 5 bases, J lost 4 bases, and 4 bases stayed unmatched. Germline V CDR1 and CDR2: SGHVS, FNYEAQ.

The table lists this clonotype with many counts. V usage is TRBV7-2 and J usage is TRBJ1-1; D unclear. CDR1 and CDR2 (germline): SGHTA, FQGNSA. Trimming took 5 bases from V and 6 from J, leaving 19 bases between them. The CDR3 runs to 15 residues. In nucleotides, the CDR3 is TGTGCCAGCAGCACACGGCTAGGTGACCCCCCTGAAGCTTTCTTT. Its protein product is CASSTRLGDPPEAFF.

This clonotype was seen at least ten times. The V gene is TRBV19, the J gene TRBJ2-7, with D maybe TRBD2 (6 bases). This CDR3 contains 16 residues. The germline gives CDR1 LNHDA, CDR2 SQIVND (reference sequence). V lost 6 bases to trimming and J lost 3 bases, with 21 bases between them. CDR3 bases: TGTGCCAGTAGCCCACTGGAGAATGGGGGGAACTACGAGCAGTACTTC. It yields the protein CASSPLENGGNYEQYF.

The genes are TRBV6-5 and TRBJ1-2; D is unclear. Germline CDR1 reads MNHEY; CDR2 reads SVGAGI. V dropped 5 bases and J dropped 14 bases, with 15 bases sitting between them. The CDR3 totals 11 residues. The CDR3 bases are TGTGCCAGCAGTGGAGGTGTGGCCAGGACCTTC. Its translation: CASSGGVARTF.

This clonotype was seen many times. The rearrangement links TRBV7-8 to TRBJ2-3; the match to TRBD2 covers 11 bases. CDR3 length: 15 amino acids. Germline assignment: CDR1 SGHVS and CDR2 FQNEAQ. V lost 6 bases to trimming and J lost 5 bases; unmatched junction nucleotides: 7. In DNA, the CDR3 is TGTGCCAGCAGATGGACTAGCGGGCAGGGAGATACGCAGTATTTT. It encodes CASRWTSGQGDTQYF. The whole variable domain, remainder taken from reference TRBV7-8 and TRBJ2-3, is GAGVSQSPRYKVAKRGQDVALRCDPISGHVSLFWYQQALGQGPEFLTYFQNEAQLDKSGLPSDRFFAERPEGSVSTLKIQRTQQEDSAVYLCASRWTSGQGDTQYFGPGTRLTVL.

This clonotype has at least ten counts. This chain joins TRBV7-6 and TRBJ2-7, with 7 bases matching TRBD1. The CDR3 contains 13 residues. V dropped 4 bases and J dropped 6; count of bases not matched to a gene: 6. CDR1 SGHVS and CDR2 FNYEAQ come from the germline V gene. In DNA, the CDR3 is TGTGCCAGCAGCTCGTTGACAGGGAGCGAGCAGTACTTC. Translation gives CASSSLTGSEQYF. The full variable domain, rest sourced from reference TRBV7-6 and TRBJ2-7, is GAGVSQSPRYKVTKRGQDVALRCDPISGHVSLYWYRQALGQGPEFLTYFNYEAQQDKSGLPNDRFSAERPEGSISTLTIQRTEQRDSAMYRCASSSLTGSEQYFGPGTRLTVT.

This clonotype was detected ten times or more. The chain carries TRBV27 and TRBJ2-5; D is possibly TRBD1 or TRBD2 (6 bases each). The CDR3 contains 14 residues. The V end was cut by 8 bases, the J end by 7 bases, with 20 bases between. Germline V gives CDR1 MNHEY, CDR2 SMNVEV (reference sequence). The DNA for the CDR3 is TGTGCCAGCCGGCGGGGACACCGGGAAGGGACCCAGTACTTC. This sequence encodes CASRRGHREGTQYF.

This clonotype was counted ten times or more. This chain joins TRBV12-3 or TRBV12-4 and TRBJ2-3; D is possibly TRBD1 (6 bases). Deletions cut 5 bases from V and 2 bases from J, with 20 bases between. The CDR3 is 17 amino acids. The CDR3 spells CASSPPPQGLSTDTQYF. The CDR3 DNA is TGTGCCAGCAGTCCCCCCCCACAGGGTCTTTCCACAGATACGCAGTATTTT.

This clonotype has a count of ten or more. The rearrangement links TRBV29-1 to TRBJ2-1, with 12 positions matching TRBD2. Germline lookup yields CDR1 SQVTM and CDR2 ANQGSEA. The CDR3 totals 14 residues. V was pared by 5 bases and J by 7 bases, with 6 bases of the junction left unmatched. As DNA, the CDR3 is TGCAGCGTTCTAGCGGGAGGGCCGGGAAATGAGCAGTTCTTC. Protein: CSVLAGGPGNEQFF.

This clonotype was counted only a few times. CDR3 sequence: CASSLRSRDQPQHF. CDR3 nucleotides: TGTGCCAGCAGTTTAAGGTCCAGGGATCAGCCCCAGCATTTT. The chain combines TRBV27 with TRBJ1-5, with D possibly matching TRBD1 (5 bases). Per germline, CDR1 MNHEY and CDR2 SMNVEV (reference sequence). CDR3 length: 14 residues. Trimming took 2 bases from V and 5 from J, leaving 10 bases between them.

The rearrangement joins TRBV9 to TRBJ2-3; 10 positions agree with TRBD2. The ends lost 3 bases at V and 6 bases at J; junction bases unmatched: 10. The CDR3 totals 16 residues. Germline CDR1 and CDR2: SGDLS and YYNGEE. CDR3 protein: CASSDYLAGGPDTQYF. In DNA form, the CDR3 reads TGTGCCAGCAGCGACTACTTAGCGGGGGGCCCCGATACGCAGTATTTT.